Each of the 8 T cell receptor beta chains below was sequenced from the same sample in a study of cytomegalovirus exposure and HLA in healthy donors. PCR amplification relied on 60 Vbeta primers (plus 13 Jbeta primers). Repertoires were generated with immunoSEQ multiplex PCR, while TCRdb's copy carries only in-frame clones and drops some. The sample includes over 150,000 clones, approximately 80% of them seen just once. The sample consisted of PBMCs. These receptor sequences come from a man aged 30-40 years in good health and CMV-seronegative.

V and J are TRBV4-3 and TRBJ2-5; 7 nucleotides match TRBD2. The CDR3 has 15 amino acids. The V gene end was trimmed by 3 bases and the J gene end by 1 base; junction bases not matched to a gene: 5. Germline lookup yields CDR1 LGHNA and CDR2 YSLEER. The CDR3 DNA reads TGCGCCAGCAGCCAGGGGACTACGGCCCAAGAGACCCAGTACTTC. It yields the protein CASSQGTTAQETQYF.

The V call is TRBV13, the J call TRBJ2-1; TRBD1 matches at 9 bases. This CDR3 region has 17 residues. The V gene's germline CDR1 is PRHDT and CDR2 FYEKMQ (reference sequence). V gave up 4 bases and J gave up 6 bases; unmatched junction bases: 13. As DNA, the CDR3 is TGTGCCAGCAGCTGGGGGGAACCGGGACAGGGCTCCAATGAGCAGTTCTTC. It encodes CASSWGEPGQGSNEQFF.

The CDR3: CASTPSGGLGYEQYF. The CDR3 coding sequence is TGTGCCAGCACCCCCTCGGGGGGCCTGGGATACGAGCAGTACTTC. The chain recombines TRBV25-1 with TRBJ2-7; D may be TRBD2 (7 bases). Germline loops: CDR1 MGHDK, CDR2 SYGVNS. The CDR3 spans 15 residues. V shed 7 bases and J shed 4 bases, with 20 bases lying between them.

The chain uses TRBV28 and TRBJ1-1; 8 bases match TRBD1. The V and J ends lost 7 bases and 1 base, in that order; junction bases with no gene match: 8. There are 15 residues in the CDR3. Germline lookup yields CDR1 MDHEN and CDR2 SYDVKM. The CDR3 DNA sequence: TGTGCCAGCAATTCCCAGGGGGCGCGGAACACTGAAGCTTTCTTT. Translated: CASNSQGARNTEAFF.

The chain recombines TRBV7-2 with TRBJ1-2; D might be TRBD1 (6 bases). The germline gives CDR1 SGHTA, CDR2 FQGNSA. CDR3 length equals 13 residues. V was cut by 3 bases and J by 4 bases, with 9 bases left in between. In DNA form, the CDR3 reads TGTGCCAGCAGCTTGAGGGGGACCTATGGCTACACCTTC. Translating gives CASSLRGTYGYTF.

The V gene is TRBV29-1, the J gene TRBJ1-2; the D gene is possibly TRBD1 (5 bases). Germline V gives CDR1 SQVTM, CDR2 ANQGSEA. V was pared by 3 bases and J by 4 bases, with 9 bases between. The CDR3 contains 12 residues. CDR3 in amino acids: CSVEEGLYGYTF. In DNA, the CDR3 is TGCAGCGTTGAGGAGGGGCTCTATGGCTACACCTTC.

The chain couples TRBV5-8 to TRBJ1-3; D is unclear. Germline assignment: CDR1 SGHTS and CDR2 YDEGEE. The V and J ends lost 4 bases and 4 bases respectively, with 12 bases between them. The CDR3 totals 14 residues. CDR3 in DNA: TGTGCCAGCAGCGCACCCCAGGTCGGAAACACCATATATTTT. Its protein product is CASSAPQVGNTIYF.

The rearrangement links TRBV7-7 to TRBJ2-5; D perhaps matches TRBD1 (6 bases). Germline CDR1 reads SSHAT; CDR2 reads FNYEAQ (reference sequence). Trimming removed 5 bases at V and 3 bases at J, with 13 bases between. The CDR3 extends over 14 amino acids. This chain's CDR3 is CASSPYREKETQYF. In DNA form, the CDR3 reads TGTGCCAGCAGCCCTTACAGGGAAAAAGAGACCCAGTACTTC.